This is a list of T cell receptor beta chains from one sample in a study of T cells in Graves' hyperthyroidism and ophthalmopathy. TCRdb re-derived calls from the multiplex PCR reads in MiXCR, one entry per CDR3 protein. This sample has under 500,000 distinct CDR3 sequences, with more than 12% found just once. The sequenced material came from blood. The receptors were sampled from a man between 50 and 59 years old with Graves' ophthalmopathy. Each CDR3 is given with its conserved first and last residue. The D gene is left open where the match is weak. Not every row has a clone size; where given, it reads once, few, many or a size class.

d_call | j_call | clone_size | v_call | cdr3_aa | cdr3_nt
NA | TRBJ2-7 | many | TRBV7-9 | CASSLVGLAPSSYEQYF | TGTGCCAGCAGCTTAGTCGGCCTAGCACCGAGCTCCTACGAGCAGTACTTC
NA | TRBJ2-3 | NA | TRBV15 | CATSRDQPDTQYF | TGTGCCACCAGCAGAGACCAGCCAGATACGCAGTATTTT
NA | TRBJ2-2 | many | TRBV5-1 | CASHQALMGDTGELFF | TGCGCCAGTCATCAGGCCCTGATGGGGGACACCGGGGAGCTGTTTTTT
TRBD2 | TRBJ2-3 | many | TRBV20-1 | CSARELAFDTQYF | TGCAGTGCTAGAGAACTAGCGTTCGATACGCAGTATTTT
NA | TRBJ2-3 | many | TRBV20-1 | CSAREGGDTQYF | TGCAGTGCTAGAGAAGGGGGAGATACGCAGTATTTT
NA | TRBJ2-5 | few | TRBV20-1 | CSAEDSRDQETQYF | TGCAGTGCCGAGGACAGCCGAGACCAAGAGACCCAGTACTTC
NA | TRBJ2-7 | many | TRBV28 | CASSPQGKSYEQYF | TGTGCCAGCAGTCCACAGGGAAAGTCCTACGAGCAGTACTTC
NA | TRBJ1-5 | NA | TRBV29-1 | CSVGSNLGQPQHF | TGCAGCGTGGGGTCCAATCTTGGGCAGCCCCAGCATTTT
NA | TRBJ2-7 | few | TRBV10-3 | CAIRRGGSYEQYF | TGTGCCATCAGGAGGGGTGGCTCCTACGAGCAGTACTTC
TRBD2 | TRBJ2-5 | many | TRBV20-1 | CSARTSGETQYF | TGCAGTGCTCGGACTAGCGGTGAGACCCAGTACTTC
NA | TRBJ1-1 | many | TRBV20-1 | CSVQQALNTEAFF | TGCAGTGTGCAGCAGGCTTTGAACACTGAAGCTTTCTTT
TRBD2 | TRBJ2-3 | few | TRBV6-1 | CASSSGSLTDTQYF | TGTGCCAGTTCTAGCGGGAGTCTAACAGATACGCAGTATTTT
TRBD2 | TRBJ2-7 | many | TRBV7-9 | CARRSGSGSNLEEQYF | TGTGCCAGAAGGTCCGGTAGCGGGAGTAACTTGGAAGAGCAGTACTTC
TRBD1 | TRBJ1-2 | many | TRBV4-1 | CASSQDPTGNYGYTF | TGCGCCAGCAGCCAAGATCCGACAGGGAACTATGGCTACACCTTC
NA | TRBJ1-2 | many | TRBV30 | CAWSGQAYGYTF | TGTGCCTGGAGTGGACAGGCGTATGGCTACACCTTC